The entry that follows covers one TCR beta chain sequence. The record originates from a study of shared clonotypes between healthy human individuals. Naive CD8 cells lacked CD45RO, underwent positive selection for CCR7 and left out terminally differentiated effector memory CD45RA+ cells. Trimming removed 0 bases at V and 10 bases at J, with 0 bases between. The CDR3 sequence is 10 residues long. CDR1 and CDR2 from the germline V gene are MGHRA and YSYEKL. Generated by immunoSEQ multiplex PCR, the TCRdb table keeps only in-frame clones and is missing some. The table records approximately 840,000 clones, around 96% of them present only once.

The sequenced sample consisted of naive CD8+ T cells sorted from blood. This clonotype originated in a man aged 25-40 years in good health. The rearrangement links TRBV4-1 to TRBJ1-4; D gene unclear. CDR3 DNA: TGCGCCAGCAGCCAAGAAAAACTGTTTTTT. Residues: CASSQEKLFF.